The clone carrying this T cell receptor (beta chain) showed up just a few times. Its antigen is undetermined. The source of the sample is a study of T-cell memory formation after mild COVID-19. Study-level background: Across donors, TCR clusters were largely donor specific. Study outcomes and limitations: Mainly in CM and EM were contracting CD4+ clones; CD8+ were in EMRA. Clones from the second wave (peaking day 37) had unconfirmed SARS-CoV-2 specificity.

Libraries for TCRalpha and TCRbeta carried sample barcodes and unique molecular identifiers via 5'RACE. MiXCR was run by TCRdb on the 5' RACE reads, yielding one entry per CDR3 protein. The data hold under 450,000 distinct CDR3 sequences, with 23% observed a single time. Trimming left V 4 bases short and J 0 bases short, with 13 bases between. CDR1 and CDR2 from the germline V gene are SGHTA and FQGNSA. This CDR3 region has 17 residues. This TCR derives from an adult woman who had mild COVID-19 (a few samples of this study predate the infection). Cell type and time point are not known. This sequence joins TRBV7-2 and TRBJ2-6; perhaps D is TRBD1 or TRBD2 (5 bases each). Sequencing used PBMCs or a T cell subset sorted from them (not recorded which). The CDR3 loop is CASSSRRDLSGANVLTF. CDR3 coding DNA: TGTGCCAGCAGCTCCCGCCGGGACCTCTCTGGGGCCAACGTCCTGACTTTC.